One sample yielded the 20 T cell receptor beta chains listed below, sequenced in a study of blood T cells in healthy people across ages. For the second PCR, which ran for roughly 6 to 12 cycles, a sample-barcoded 5' primer and a J-beta primer mix were used. TCRdb reanalysed the 5' RACE reads using MiXCR and keeps one entry per CDR3 protein. This repertoire shows 550,000 to 750,000 distinct CDR3 sequences, around 20% found once; its top ten account for 3% to 4.5%. Sequencing was carried out using blood. The receptors here all came from a man between 65 and 80 years old in good health.

This chain uses TRBV6-1 with TRBJ2-2; the D is unclear. This CDR3 spans 14 amino acids. V was trimmed by 2 bases and J by 4 bases, leaving 8 bases between them. The germline V gene has CDR1 MNHNS and CDR2 SASEGT. DNA for the CDR3: TGTGCCAGCAGTGAACCTATATCCACCGGGGAGCTGTTTTTT. Its protein is CASSEPISTGELFF.

This clonotype was counted only a few times. This chain links TRBV20-1 with TRBJ2-3; TRBD2 is a possible D gene (5 bases). Per the germline V gene, CDR1 is DFQATT and CDR2 is SNEGSKA (reference sequence). Trimming pared 4 bases from V and 4 bases from J, leaving 6 bases between. The CDR3 is 11 residues long. CDR3 DNA sequence: TGCAGTGCTAAGAGGGCAGATACGCAGTATTTT. Translating gives CSAKRADTQYF.

On this clonotype itself: Compared with germline, one end of the junction differs, possibly owing to a read error. The chain couples TRBV28 to TRBJ1-1, with D possibly being TRBD1 (6 bases). Germline-derived CDR1 and CDR2 are MDHEN and SYDVKM. The CDR3 runs to 15 residues. The CDR3 loop reads CASTPPGGWNTEASF. Written as DNA, the CDR3 is TGTGCCAGCACCCCACCCGGGGGCTGGAACACTGAAGCTTCCTTT.

This clonotype was seen repeatedly, ten times or more. The V and J genes are TRBV10-3 and TRBJ2-5, with 10 bases matching TRBD1. The length of the CDR3 is 15 residues. Germline lookup yields CDR1 ENHRY and CDR2 SYGVKD. V shed 1 base and J 4 bases; nucleotides not matched to a gene: 3. The CDR3 nucleotides read TGTGCCATCAGTGAGTTGGGACAGGGGATAGAGACCCAGTACTTC. Residues: CAISELGQGIETQYF.

This sequence joins TRBV19 and TRBJ1-5, with TRBD1 as a possible D gene (5 bases). The CDR3 runs to 12 residues. CDR1 is LNHDA and CDR2 is SQIVND in the germline V gene (reference sequence). The V end was cut by 8 bases, the J end by 4 bases, with 9 bases between. Written as DNA, the CDR3 is TGTGCCAGTTTATCAGGGAATCAGCCCCAGCATTTT. It is translated as CASLSGNQPQHF.

In this sample, this clonotype turned up a few times. V gene TRBV7-9 combines with J gene TRBJ1-2; D is possibly TRBD1 (6 bases). The CDR3 is 11 residues long. V lost 10 bases, J lost 7 bases, and 13 bases lay in between. Germline CDR1 reads SEHNR; CDR2 reads FQNEAQ (reference sequence). The CDR3: CAMQTGLGYTF. The CDR3 bases are TGTGCCATGCAGACAGGACTTGGCTACACCTTC. Filled out from reference TRBV7-9 and TRBJ1-2, the complete variable domain reads DTGVSQNPRHKITKRGQNVTFRCDPISEHNRLYWYRQTLGQGPEFLTYFQNEAQLEKSRLLSDRFSAERPKGSFSTLEIQRTEQGDSAMYLCAMQTGLGYTFGSGTRLTVV.

The V call is TRBV6-1, the J call TRBJ1-5; 8 bases fit TRBD1. CDR1 and CDR2 from the germline V gene are MNHNS and SASEGT. The CDR3 length is 15 residues. V shed 7 bases, J shed 3 bases, and the junction held 8 bases outside the gene matches. The DNA for the CDR3 is TGTGCCAGCAAAGGGGCAGGGGGCCCCAATCAGCCCCAGCATTTT. Residues: CASKGAGGPNQPQHF.

This clonotype has a count of ten or more. The rearrangement links TRBV29-1 to TRBJ2-1; D is possibly TRBD2 (5 bases). The CDR3 covers 15 residues. Per the germline V gene, CDR1 is SQVTM and CDR2 is ANQGSEA. V lost 3 bases, J lost 1 base, and 13 bases lay in between. As DNA, the CDR3 is TGCAGCGTTGAGGGCGGAGGCGGTTCCTACAATGAGCAGTTCTTC. Its translation: CSVEGGGGSYNEQFF.

This clonotype was seen at least ten times. This chain joins TRBV6-5 and TRBJ1-2; tentative D call: TRBD1 (5 bases). Trimming removed 5 bases at V and 3 bases at J, with 13 bases between. The CDR3 runs 14 residues. CDR1 and CDR2 (germline): MNHEY, SVGAGI. The CDR3 here is CASSVRVEYYGYTF. In nucleotides, the CDR3 is TGTGCCAGCAGTGTCAGGGTTGAGTACTATGGCTACACCTTC.

This clonotype was recorded many times. CDR3: CASSWGGGDGYTF. CDR3 coding DNA: TGTGCCAGCAGCTGGGGCGGAGGCGATGGCTACACCTTC. This chain links TRBV21-1 with TRBJ1-2; the D call TRBD1 from the table was never checked on the DNA. TRBV21-1 is marked as a pseudogene. CDR3 size: 13 residues.

The chain recombines TRBV28 with TRBJ2-5, with D possibly being TRBD2 (6 bases). Germline loops: CDR1 MDHEN, CDR2 SYDVKM. This CDR3 contains 11 residues. Trimming cost V 8 bases and J 3 bases, with 7 bases left between them. The DNA for the CDR3 is TGTGCCAGCTGGGAGGAAGAGACCCAGTACTTC. It specifies CASWEEETQYF.

This clonotype was seen many times. The V and J genes are TRBV20-1 and TRBJ2-5; 7 bases are a match to TRBD1. Germline assignment: CDR1 DFQATT and CDR2 SNEGSKA (reference sequence). The CDR3 has 18 residues. Losses at the gene ends were 1 base for V and 5 bases for J; bases not matched to a gene: 19. As DNA, the CDR3 is TGCAGTGCTAGAGCCATCCAAGAACTGGACAGGCCACGGGAGACCCAGTACTTC. Protein sequence: CSARAIQELDRPRETQYF.

About this clonotype: A single base separates this from a much larger clone, so it may be a read error. The rearrangement joins TRBV20-1 to TRBJ2-3, with 13 bases that match TRBD2. Looked up from germline, CDR1 is DFQATT and CDR2 is SNEGSKA (reference sequence). The CDR3 has 19 amino acids. The CDR3 DNA is TGCAGTGCTAGTGGCGGGACTAGCGGGACCCCCTATCGCACAGATACGCGGTATTTT. It specifies CSASGGTSGTPYRTDTRYF.

With regard to this clonotype: The germline gene is not matched at one end of the junction; a read error may be the cause. The V call is TRBV5-6, the J call TRBJ2-3; D tentatively reads TRBD1 or TRBD2 (5 bases each). The CDR3 loop spans 15 amino acids. Germline-derived CDR1 and CDR2 are SGHDT and YYEEEE. The CDR3 loop is CAGSSTGRITDTQYF. CDR3 sequence (DNA): TGTGCCGGCAGCTCCACGGGACGAATCACAGATACGCAGTATTTT. The complete variable domain, with remaining parts taken from reference TRBV5-6 and TRBJ2-3, reads DAGVTQSPTHLIKTRGQQVTLRCSPKSGHDTVSWYQQALGQGPQFIFQYYEEEERQRGNFPDRFSGHQFPNYSSELNVNALLLGDSALYLCAGSSTGRITDTQYFGPGTRLTVL.

CDR3 amino acids: CASSRDRGGGEKLFF. Here the CDR3 DNA reads TGTGCCAGCAGCAGGGACAGGGGAGGCGGTGAAAAACTGTTTTTT. This chain joins TRBV7-2 and TRBJ1-4, with 10 bases fitting TRBD1. This CDR3 has 15 residues. Germline values: CDR1 SGHTA, CDR2 FQGNSA. After removal of 5 bases from V and 7 bases from J, the junction contained 7 bases not matched to a gene.

The table lists this clonotype with many counts. This chain joins TRBV7-9 and TRBJ1-1; D is perhaps TRBD1 (6 bases). CDR1 is SEHNR and CDR2 is FQNEAQ in the germline V gene (reference sequence). The V end lost 5 bases, the J end lost 4 bases, and 14 bases lay between the germline ends. This CDR3 contains 14 residues. As DNA, the CDR3 is TGTGCCAGCAGCAAGGAAACAGGGTTCACTGAAGCTTTCTTT. Its translation is CASSKETGFTEAFF.

CDR3 DNA: TGCGCTTCCTATCGGAGGGAGGCCACTGAAGCTTTCTTT. It specifies CASYRREATEAFF. This chain uses TRBV20-1 with TRBJ1-1, with unresolved D. This CDR3 region has 13 residues. Per the germline V gene, CDR1 is DFQATT and CDR2 is SNEGSKA (reference sequence).

The chain links TRBV9 to TRBJ2-2, with D uncertain. Germline V gene data show CDR1 as SGDLS and CDR2 as YYNGEE. The CDR3 covers 15 residues. Trimming shortened V by 2 bases and J by 1 base, and 9 bases separated the two germline ends. CDR3 in DNA: TGTGCCAGCAGCGTCGCGGTCATGAACACCGGGGAGCTGTTTTTT. It is translated as CASSVAVMNTGELFF.

This chain uses TRBV18 with TRBJ1-2, with TRBD1 identical over 8 bases. The CDR3 is made up of 13 amino acids. Trimming at V came to 3 bases and at J to 7 bases, leaving 4 bases not matched to a gene. Germline CDR1 reads KGHSH; CDR2 reads LQKENI. CDR3 loop: CASSPPGQVGYTF. In nucleotides, the CDR3 is TGTGCCAGCTCACCGCCGGGACAGGTTGGCTACACCTTC. Full variable domain (rest looked up from reference TRBV18 and TRBJ1-2): NAGVMQNPRHLVRRRGQEARLRCSPMKGHSHVYWYRQLPEEGLKFMVYLQKENIIDESGMPKERFSAEFPKEGPSILRIQQVVRGDSAAYFCASSPPGQVGYTFGSGTRLTVV.

A single count supports this clonotype. V usage is TRBV7-9 and J usage is TRBJ2-7; D could derive from TRBD1 or TRBD2 (5 bases each). With 3 bases removed from V and 0 bases from J, the gap between germline ends came to 15 bases. Germline loops: CDR1 SEHNR, CDR2 FQNEAQ (reference sequence). The CDR3 has 16 residues. Here the CDR3 reads CASSLETRGFSYEQYF. In DNA form, the CDR3 reads TGTGCCAGCAGCTTGGAGACGAGGGGCTTCTCCTACGAGCAGTACTTC.